This T cell receptor beta chain was found in a study of cytomegalovirus exposure and HLA in healthy donors. Vbeta (60) and Jbeta (13) primers were used in the PCR. The table came from immunoSEQ multiplex PCR; TCRdb's copy has only in-frame clones and leaves some out. The sample has over 80,000 clones; approximately 60% are singletons. About this clone: Its antigen is unidentified.

Notes on the study in general: An analysis was carried out later, and it reportedly showed fewer N-insertions in an Asian-associated ancestry cluster than the approximately 680-donor mean. Cytomegalovirus-associated status was assigned to some 180 TCR beta chains.

Germline trimming cut 0 bases from V and 3 bases from J; bases unmatched to any gene: 5. This CDR3 spans 16 amino acids. Per the germline V gene, CDR1 is SGHDT and CDR2 is YYEEEE. The sequence derives from a boy between 10 and 17 years old in good health and CMV-seropositive. The chain employs TRBV5-6 and TRBJ2-7; 11 nucleotides agree with TRBD2. The sample was PBMCs. CDR3 region: CASSLELAGEGYEQYF. The CDR3 nucleotides are TGTGCCAGCAGCTTGGAACTAGCGGGAGAGGGCTACGAGCAGTACTTC.